The clone carrying this T cell receptor (beta chain) was seen only a few times. This sample is drawn from a study of shared clonotypes between healthy human individuals. Study in general: CD4 naive and CD4 memory each took three plates per donor, while CD8 naive took two and CD8 memory one.

Germline lookup yields CDR1 MRHNA and CDR2 SNTAGT. The V and J ends lost 0 bases and 3 bases respectively, with 7 bases between them. This CDR3 is 14 amino acids long. Authors' analysis steps: As immunoSEQ supplied junction-only sequences (without quality scores), filtering differed. The protocol was immunoSEQ multiplex PCR, while the TCRdb copy is restricted to in-frame clones and leaves out a portion. V and J calls and clone size are those listed in that table; D and trimming were worked out from the DNA. Of 70,000 to 95,000 clones listed, about 63% were seen once; the top ten hold roughly 49%. The TCR was taken from a man aged 25-40 years in good health. Sequencing was performed on memory CD8+ T cells sorted from blood. The subset denotes: CD45RO+ cells pooled with CCR7-negative TemRA cells. The chain is built from TRBV6-4 and TRBJ2-3; D might be TRBD1 or TRBD2, each matching 5 bases. CDR3 amino acids: CASSDSGETDTQYF. The DNA for the CDR3 is TGTGCCAGCAGTGACTCGGGGGAGACAGATACGCAGTATTTT.